This TCR beta chain was sequenced for a study of blood T cell repertoires in COVID-19. Study summary: Sites across the United States, Italy and Spain contributed samples from acute and convalescent COVID-19. Sample material is recorded as cDNA or gDNA derived from T cells, B-cell-depleted T cells, or PBMCs.

Authors' data handling: Amplified reference gene primers provided the basis for estimating nucleated cell counts. Repertoires were generated with immunoSEQ multiplex PCR, while TCRdb's copy carries only in-frame clones and drops some. The D gene and trimming were derived from the DNA, and the V and J assignments and clone size from that table. The sample lists under 150,000 clones, 70% to 90% seen once, with 1.5% to 1.7% in the top ten. This CDR3 is built from 15 residues. Germline assignment: CDR1 MNHEY and CDR2 SVGAGI. Trimming pared 2 bases from V and 4 bases from J, leaving 15 bases between. The chain joins TRBV6-5 to TRBJ2-7; D perhaps matches TRBD2 (5 bases). What was sequenced was peripheral blood. The sequence was obtained from a human donor in a cohort sampled during active COVID-19. The CDR3 region is CASSYEGAAVYEQYF. CDR3 nucleotide sequence: TGTGCCAGCAGTTACGAGGGAGCGGCGGTGTACGAGCAGTACTTC.